Listed below are T cell receptor beta chains from one sample, sequenced in a study of T cell repertoires in cytomegalovirus infection. For these TCRs, the target antigens are not known. TCRdb analysed the reads with MiXCR anew, one entry per CDR3 protein. The table lists about a million distinct CDR3 sequences, about 33% of them singletons, with over 10% in the top ten. The sequenced sample was cultured CD8+ T cells from PBMCs, obtained from culture after CMV antigen stimulation. The receptors here all came from a human donor in good health (CMV status not recorded). Some clones in this sample may be carry-over from other donors' samples. Both conserved end residues are part of each CDR3. The order of the fields is clone size, V gene, J gene, D gene, CDR3 DNA, CDR3 protein. D genes are given only for firm matches. Rows may omit the clone size; those that give it use once, few, many or a size class.

size: many
V: TRBV7-9
J: TRBJ1-3
D: .
DNA: TGTGCCAGCAGCAGCCTCAGGGGATCTGGAAACACCATATATTTT
CDR3: CASSSLRGSGNTIYF

size: .
V: TRBV7-9
J: TRBJ2-1
D: TRBD1
DNA: TGTGCCAGCAGCTCGAGGGACAGAACCACGAATGAGCAGTTCTTC
CDR3: CASSSRDRTTNEQFF

size: many
V: TRBV7-6
J: TRBJ2-1
D: .
DNA: TGTGCCAGCAGCTTAGGCGGCGAGATTGGGCAGTTCTTC
CDR3: CASSLGGEIGQFF

size: .
V: TRBV27
J: TRBJ2-2
D: TRBD2
DNA: TGTGCCAGCAGTTCTGGGGGGGTGTCCGGGGAGCTGTTTTTT
CDR3: CASSSGGVSGELFF

size: few
V: TRBV7-9
J: TRBJ2-1
D: TRBD2
DNA: TGTGCCAGCAGCTTAGTAGCGGGGCCAAGGAATGAGCAGTTCTTC
CDR3: CASSLVAGPRNEQFF

size: few
V: TRBV9
J: TRBJ2-3
D: .
DNA: TGTGCCAGCAGCTCTAGCGTCAGCACAGATACGCAGTATTTT
CDR3: CASSSSVSTDTQYF

size: .
V: TRBV7-2
J: TRBJ2-1
D: .
DNA: TGTGCCAGCAGCCGAGTCCCGGGGGACTACAATGAGCAGTTCTTC
CDR3: CASSRVPGDYNEQFF

size: once
V: TRBV4-1
J: TRBJ1-3
D: .
DNA: TGCGCCAGCAGCCCTGGGGAGTACTCTGGAAACACCATATATTTT
CDR3: CASSPGEYSGNTIYF

size: .
V: TRBV7-9
J: TRBJ1-2
D: .
DNA: TGTGCCAGCAGCTTAAGCAGAGCTAACTATGGCTACACCTTC
CDR3: CASSLSRANYGYTF

size: .
V: TRBV6-1
J: TRBJ2-7
D: TRBD1
DNA: TGTGCCAGCAGTGCCCAGGGGGCATATTACGAGCAGTACTTC
CDR3: CASSAQGAYYEQYF

size: few
V: TRBV6-5
J: TRBJ2-2
D: .
DNA: TGTGCCAGTAATCCCGGAGCCACCGGGGAGCTGTTTTTT
CDR3: CASNPGATGELFF

size: few
V: TRBV4-1
J: TRBJ2-7
D: .
DNA: TGCGCCAGCAGCCAAGAACAGCACAGGTCCTACGAGCAGTACTTC
CDR3: CASSQEQHRSYEQYF

size: few
V: TRBV25-1
J: TRBJ1-1
D: .
DNA: TGTGCCAGCAGTTCTGTCCTTGAAGCTTTCTTT
CDR3: CASSSVLEAFF

size: few
V: TRBV7-9
J: TRBJ1-1
D: .
DNA: TGTGCCAGCAGCTTTCGTCACGACCGAGGCACTGAAGCTTTCTTT
CDR3: CASSFRHDRGTEAFF

size: .
V: TRBV13
J: TRBJ2-1
D: .
DNA: TGTGCCAGCAGTTTCGAGGACAGAAACAATGAGCAGTTCTTC
CDR3: CASSFEDRNNEQFF

size: few
V: TRBV19
J: TRBJ1-1
D: .
DNA: TGTGCCAGTAGTATTACCAGGGATACTGAAGCTTTCTTT
CDR3: CASSITRDTEAFF

size: few
V: TRBV9
J: TRBJ2-1
D: .
DNA: TGTGCCAGCAGCGTAGAGGGGGGGGACCTTGAGCAGTTCTTC
CDR3: CASSVEGGDLEQFF

size: .
V: TRBV7-6
J: TRBJ2-3
D: TRBD1
DNA: TGTGCCAGCAGCTTAACAGGGGAAGGAGATACGCAGTATTTT
CDR3: CASSLTGEGDTQYF

size: few
V: TRBV6-5
J: TRBJ2-6
D: .
DNA: TGTGCCAGCAGTTACTCGTGGGGGGCCACTGGGGCCAACGTCCTGACTTTC
CDR3: CASSYSWGATGANVLTF

size: few
V: TRBV7-9
J: TRBJ2-7
D: TRBD1
DNA: TGTGCCAGCAGCTTAGGGGACAGGGAAGGCTACGAGCAGTACTTC
CDR3: CASSLGDREGYEQYF

size: many
V: TRBV20-1
J: TRBJ2-7
D: .
DNA: TGCAGTGCTAGACTAGGGACAACCCCCTTCTACGAGCAGTACTTC
CDR3: CSARLGTTPFYEQYF

size: .
V: TRBV2
J: TRBJ2-1
D: TRBD2
DNA: TGTGCCAGCAGACCTCCTAGCGGGGGGGCTTCGAGCTCCTACAATGAGCAGTTCTTC
CDR3: CASRPPSGGASSSYNEQFF

size: .
V: TRBV7-6
J: TRBJ2-3
D: TRBD2
DNA: TGTGCCAGCAGCTTACGGAGGACTAGCGGGGGGGCCTCCGTAGATACGCAGTATTTT
CDR3: CASSLRRTSGGASVDTQYF

size: .
V: TRBV28
J: TRBJ2-1
D: TRBD2
DNA: TGTGCCAGCAGTTTAGAGAAGCGGGGGCAATACAATGAGCAGTTCTTC
CDR3: CASSLEKRGQYNEQFF

size: .
V: TRBV20-1
J: TRBJ1-5
D: .
DNA: TGCAGTGCTAGGGCCTCCTTCTGGACAGTCTATCAGCCCCAGCATTTT
CDR3: CSARASFWTVYQPQHF

size: .
V: TRBV12-3/TRBV12-4
J: TRBJ1-5
D: TRBD1
DNA: TGTACCAGCAGTTCTAGGACAGGGAATCAGCCCCAGCATTTT
CDR3: CTSSSRTGNQPQHF

size: few
V: TRBV7-6
J: TRBJ2-3
D: .
DNA: TGTGCCAGCAGCTTAGGGGTGAGGGACACATACACAGATACGCAGTATTTT
CDR3: CASSLGVRDTYTDTQYF

size: .
V: TRBV19
J: TRBJ1-2
D: .
DNA: TGTGCCAGTAAAGGGACACCCTCGGAAATTTATGGCTACACCTTC
CDR3: CASKGTPSEIYGYTF

size: few
V: TRBV7-9
J: TRBJ2-1
D: .
DNA: TGTGCCAGCAGCCCGACGGGTGTTAACAATGAGCAGTTCTTC
CDR3: CASSPTGVNNEQFF

size: .
V: TRBV4-1
J: TRBJ2-7
D: .
DNA: TGCGCCAGCAGCCACGGACAGACCTACGAGCAGTACTTC
CDR3: CASSHGQTYEQYF

size: once
V: TRBV9
J: TRBJ1-2
D: .
DNA: TGTGCCAGCAGCTTAAACCGGGACAAGGGACGATATGGCTACACCTTC
CDR3: CASSLNRDKGRYGYTF

size: .
V: TRBV7-9
J: TRBJ1-2
D: .
DNA: TGTGCCAGCAGCCCTCCGGTAGGGCGAAATGGCTACACCTTC
CDR3: CASSPPVGRNGYTF

size: .
V: TRBV7-9
J: TRBJ1-3
D: .
DNA: TGTGCCAGCAGCCAGGACTACTCTGGAAACACCATATATTTT
CDR3: CASSQDYSGNTIYF

size: .
V: TRBV6-2/TRBV6-3
J: TRBJ1-3
D: .
DNA: TGTGCCAGCAATCCAATCGAAGACCCTGGAAACACCATATATTTT
CDR3: CASNPIEDPGNTIYF

size: .
V: TRBV7-9
J: TRBJ2-2
D: .
DNA: TGTGCCAGCAGCCTGGGGGGCAGCTTCTTGGAGGAGCTGTTTTTT
CDR3: CASSLGGSFLEELFF

size: few
V: TRBV5-4
J: TRBJ2-1
D: TRBD2
DNA: TGTGCCAGCAGCCCCCTGGTAGCGGGGAATAACAATGAGCAGTTCTTC
CDR3: CASSPLVAGNNNEQFF